This TCR beta chain was found in a study of T cells after posttransplantation cyclophosphamide. This clone was found many times. The antigen remains undetermined. Peripheral blood was collected from the related graft donor on the marrow donation day. Deletions cut 4 bases from V and 0 bases from J, with 10 bases between. Germline V gives CDR1 MDHEN, CDR2 SYDVKM. CDR3 length: 14 amino acids. Study-wide results and limits: Donor CD8+ memory clones often dominated recipient blood repertoires at later times. Blood and skin or GI T cell repertoires showed limited TRB overlap. TRB clonality was highly associated with recipient CMV seropositivity and reactivation.

Some clones are missing from TCRdb's copy, which holds only in-frame ones; the method was immunoSEQ multiplex PCR. The specimen has 10,000 to 15,000 clones, none found just once. The receptor's source is a woman in her forties in good health, CMV-negative, and a related stem cell transplant donor. The rearrangement links TRBV28 to TRBJ2-7, with D possibly matching TRBD2 (6 bases). The specimen sequenced was PBMCs. The CDR3 loop reads CASSSWDFSYEQYF. The CDR3 DNA follows: TGTGCCAGCAGTTCCTGGGACTTCTCCTACGAGCAGTACTTC.